This T cell receptor (beta chain) originates from a study of beta chain features in type 1 diabetes. Study conclusions and caveats: Resolution of whether HLA type affects TCRB rearrangement was not achieved here. A moderate, significant TCRB CDR3 shortening appeared in type 1 diabetes across four CD4+ subsets.

Germline V gene lookup returns CDR1 SGHDN and CDR2 FVKESK. The CDR3 is 15 residues long. V lost 3 bases to trimming and J lost 5 bases, with 16 bases between them. In the case of this clone: Its antigen is unidentified.

All of the isolated RNA was reverse transcribed, so expressed TCRB transcripts were sequenced. This table comes from immunoSEQ multiplex PCR, and its TCRdb copy is limited to in-frame clones, with some not included. The table lists roughly 290,000 clones, around 16% of them singletons. This chain uses TRBV14 with TRBJ2-5; a weak D match, TRBD1 (6 bases). The TCR sequence derives from a young man with type 1 diabetes. Sequencing used naive CD4+ T cells from blood. The CDR3 reads CASSQLQGRRETQYF. In DNA form, the CDR3 reads TGTGCCAGCAGCCAGCTACAGGGAAGGCGGGAGACCCAGTACTTC.